This T cell receptor (beta chain) is from a study of blood T cell repertoires in COVID-19. Generated by immunoSEQ multiplex PCR, the TCRdb table keeps only in-frame clones and is missing some. The sample consists of just over 300,000 clones, approximately 90% of them appearing once. The CDR3 runs 15 residues. Germline V lookup: CDR1 MNHEY, CDR2 SMNVEV (reference sequence). Trimming left V 5 bases short and J 4 bases short, with 17 bases between. V usage is TRBV27 and J usage is TRBJ2-5; a weak D match, TRBD2 (7 bases). Sequencing was performed on PBMCs or T cells enriched from blood (not recorded which). The TCR sequence derives from a man aged 30 to 45 who had recovered from COVID-19. The CDR3 DNA reads as TGTGCCAGCAGTAAATACGGGGGGCAAGGAGAGACCCAGTACTTC. This encodes CASSKYGGQGETQYF.